The 8 T cell receptor beta chains reported below all come from one sample, sequenced in a study of blood T cells in healthy people across ages. PCR was performed a second time for roughly 6 to 12 cycles using a sample-barcoded 5' primer and a J-beta primer mix. TCRdb redid the calling of the 5' RACE reads with MiXCR, one entry per CDR3 protein. The table lists about 930,000 distinct CDR3 sequences, 25% to 35% of them singletons. The same data also contributed to another study, on T cells of mothers and their children.

The sequencing sample was made of blood. The receptors here all came from a woman between 40 and 50 years old in good health.

The sample holds a few counts of this clonotype. The chain combines TRBV7-2 with TRBJ2-5; 9 nucleotides match TRBD2. Germline V gene lookup returns CDR1 SGHTA and CDR2 FQGNSA. The CDR3 has 13 residues. J lost 6 bases, V lost 10 bases, and 9 bases had no gene match. Here the CDR3 DNA reads TGTGCCACCCAGACTAGCGGATTAAAGACCCAGTACTTC. Its protein product is CATQTSGLKTQYF.

This clonotype was recorded a few times. The chain is built from TRBV6-2 or TRBV6-3 and TRBJ2-1, with a weak D call TRBD2 (6 bases). The CDR3 runs 12 residues. Germline V CDR1 and CDR2: MNHEY, SVGEGT. V was trimmed by 2 bases and J by 10 bases, leaving 9 bases between them. The DNA for the CDR3 is TGTGCCAGCAGTTACCAGGACTACGAGCAGTTCTTC. It is translated as CASSYQDYEQFF.

This clonotype was found a few times. The gene calls are TRBV5-5 and TRBJ2-1; a weak D match, TRBD2 (5 bases). CDR3 length: 12 residues. The germline gives CDR1 SGHKS, CDR2 YYEKEE (reference sequence). Trimming pared 4 bases from V and 8 bases from J, leaving 10 bases between. The CDR3 reads CASSLPGDEQFF. The CDR3 nucleotides are TGTGCCAGCAGCCTCCCCGGGGATGAGCAGTTCTTC.

As DNA, the CDR3 is TGTGCCAGCAGCTTAGCAAACCTTCTAGGGGCCCGAGATGGCTACACCTTC. Encoded protein: CASSLANLLGARDGYTF. V is TRBV7-9 and J is TRBJ1-2; the D gene is possibly TRBD1 (5 bases). Trimming removed 0 bases from V and 6 bases from J, with 20 bases in between. The CDR3 is 17 residues long. Germline loops: CDR1 SEHNR, CDR2 FQNEAQ (reference sequence).

This clonotype was seen a few times. The rearrangement joins TRBV28 to TRBJ2-7; either TRBD1 or TRBD2 may supply D (6 bases each). The CDR3 has 18 amino acids. Trimming shortened V by 5 bases and J by 4 bases, and 27 bases separated the two germline ends. The germline V gene has CDR1 MDHEN and CDR2 SYDVKM. The CDR3 loop reads CASSPAGAGPLESYEQYF. CDR3 coding DNA: TGTGCCAGCAGTCCGGCAGGGGCGGGACCTCTTGAATCGTACGAGCAGTACTTC.

This clonotype was detected many times. The rearrangement links TRBV29-1 to TRBJ2-1; tentatively, D is TRBD2 (5 bases). The CDR3 has 12 amino acids. Looked up from germline, CDR1 is SQVTM and CDR2 is ANQGSEA. With 3 bases removed from V and 3 bases from J, the gap between germline ends came to 6 bases. The CDR3 DNA follows: TGCAGCGTTGACGGGATCTACAATGAGCAGTTCTTC. This translates into CSVDGIYNEQFF.

CDR3 residues: CASSLGAGGGASYEQYF. The CDR3 nucleotides read TGTGCCAGCAGTTTAGGGGCAGGTGGGGGCGCCTCCTACGAGCAGTACTTC. J is TRBJ2-7 and V is TRBV28; D is possibly TRBD1 (6 bases). Trimming cost V 2 bases and J 0 bases, with 17 bases left between them. Germline assignment: CDR1 MDHEN and CDR2 SYDVKM. The CDR3 consists of 17 residues.

The chain joins TRBV12-3 or TRBV12-4 to TRBJ1-1; 9 positions match TRBD1. J gave up 1 base and V 6 bases, and 6 bases lay outside the gene matches. This CDR3 comprises 15 residues. The CDR3 reads CASSYPGQGNTEAFF. CDR3 coding DNA: TGTGCCAGCAGCTACCCGGGACAGGGGAACACTGAAGCTTTCTTT.